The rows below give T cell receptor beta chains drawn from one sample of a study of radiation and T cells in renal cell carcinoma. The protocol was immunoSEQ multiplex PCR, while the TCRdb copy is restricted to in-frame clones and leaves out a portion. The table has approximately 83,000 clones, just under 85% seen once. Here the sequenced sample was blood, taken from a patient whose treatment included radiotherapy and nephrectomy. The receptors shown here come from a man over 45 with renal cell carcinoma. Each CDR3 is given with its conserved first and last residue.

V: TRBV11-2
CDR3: CASSLGTGAGNTEAFF

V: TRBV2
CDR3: CASSEQEGPYNEQFF

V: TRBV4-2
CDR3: CASSQDLGNTIYF

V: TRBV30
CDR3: CAWSSGTSGGDTQYF

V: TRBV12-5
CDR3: CASGSHTEAFF

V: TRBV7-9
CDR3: CASSWGESSGANVLTF

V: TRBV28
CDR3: CASNRGYLRSYEQYF

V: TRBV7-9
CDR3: CASSPRTGEDEKLFF

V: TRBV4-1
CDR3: CASSQPDSRLRAFF

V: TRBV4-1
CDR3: CASSQAQAAEYGYTF

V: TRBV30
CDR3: CAWSRGGPYDEQFF